A single sample is the source of the 15 T cell receptor beta chains below, sequenced in a study of shared clonotypes between healthy human individuals. Using immunoSEQ multiplex PCR, the repertoire was profiled, and TCRdb retains in-frame clones only, with some absent. The repertoire consists of over a million clones, with about 96% occurring once and the leading ten covering roughly 1.2%. The sample taken for sequencing was naive CD4+ T cells sorted from blood. Subset here: CD45RA+ positively selected. The receptors originated from a man aged 25 to 40 in good health.

This sequence joins TRBV5-1 and TRBJ1-1; D ambiguous. Germline CDR1 is SGHRS and CDR2 is YFSETQ. V lost 0 bases to trimming and J lost 1 base, with 10 bases between them. The CDR3 is 15 amino acids. This CDR3 reads CASSLGGGGNTEAFF. CDR3 in DNA: TGCGCCAGCAGCTTGGGGGGTGGCGGGAACACTGAAGCTTTCTTT. The full variable domain, in which reference TRBV5-1 and TRBJ1-1 provide the parts outside the CDR3, is KAGVTQTPRYLIKTRGQQVTLSCSPISGHRSVSWYQQTPGQGLQFLFEYFSETQRNKGNFPGRFSGRQFSNSRSEMNVSTLELGDSALYLCASSLGGGGNTEAFFGQGTRLTVV.

V usage is TRBV10-3 and J usage is TRBJ2-1; 11 positions agree with TRBD2. Germline loops: CDR1 ENHRY, CDR2 SYGVKD. The trim removed 3 bases at V and 0 bases at J, leaving 4 bases unmatched. The CDR3 runs to 17 residues. In nucleotides, the CDR3 is TGTGCCATCAGTGATCCTAGCGGGAGGAGCTCCTACAATGAGCAGTTCTTC. It yields the protein CAISDPSGRSSYNEQFF.

The chain is built from TRBV28 and TRBJ2-7; 8 bases map to TRBD1. The CDR3 contains 16 residues. CDR1 is MDHEN, CDR2 SYDVKM, per germline. Trimming took 5 bases from V and 4 from J; bases not matched to a gene: 13. The DNA for the CDR3 is TGTGCCAGCAGTGAGCTCGGGACAGGTATCGTTTACGAGCAGTACTTC. It specifies CASSELGTGIVYEQYF.

The chain has TRBV10-1 and TRBJ2-7; 8 bases are a match to TRBD2. The CDR3 has 16 amino acids. In germline, CDR1 is WNHNN, CDR2 SYGVQD (reference sequence). V lost 0 bases and J lost 2; bases outside the gene matches: 6. CDR3: CASSESGTSFPYEQYF. The CDR3 coding sequence is TGCGCCAGCAGTGAGTCGGGGACTAGTTTCCCCTACGAGCAGTACTTC.

Remarks on this clone: Other DNA sequences within the sample encode an identical CDR3. The chain joins TRBV7-8 to TRBJ2-7, with D perhaps being TRBD1 or TRBD2 (5 bases each). With 5 bases removed from V and 2 bases from J, the gap between germline ends came to 10 bases. CDR1 SGHVS and CDR2 FQNEAQ come from the germline V gene. CDR3 length equals 13 residues. The CDR3 DNA reads TGTGCCAGCAGCCGGGACGGAACCTACGAGCAGTACTTC. This codes for CASSRDGTYEQYF.

The chain's CDR3 is CASSDGDEQYF. The CDR3 region has the DNA TGCGCCAGCTCTGATGGGGACGAGCAGTACTTC. The chain links TRBV10-1 to TRBJ2-7; unclear D gene. CDR3 size: 11 residues. V lost 8 bases and J lost 5, with 10 bases in between. From germline, CDR1 is WNHNN and CDR2 SYGVQD (reference sequence).

This chain connects TRBV15 to TRBJ1-4; 7 positions match TRBD1. Trimming at V came to 0 bases and at J to 7 bases, leaving 11 bases not matched to a gene. The CDR3 contains 17 residues. The germline CDR1 and CDR2 sequences are LNHNV and YYDKDF (reference sequence). CDR3 nucleotide sequence: TGTGCCACCAGCAGAGATCCCCTTGTGCAGGGGGGTGAAAAACTGTTTTTT. Protein product: CATSRDPLVQGGEKLFF.

The genes are TRBV16 and TRBJ2-5; 12 bases map to TRBD2. The CDR3 contains 16 residues. The J segment lost 4 bases and the V segment lost 2 bases, leaving 5 bases of the junction unmatched. Germline lookup yields CDR1 KGHSY and CDR2 FQNENV. CDR3 coding DNA: TGTGCCAGCAGCCAACGACTAGCGGGAGTGGGAGAGACCCAGTACTTC. The encoded protein is CASSQRLAGVGETQYF.

As DNA, the CDR3 is TGTGCCAGCCACCCACCCTCCGGGGAAGGCACTGAAGCTTTCTTT. Amino acids: CASHPPSGEGTEAFF. The rearrangement uses TRBV6-1 and TRBJ1-1, with D uncertain. Trimming cost V 8 bases and J 4 bases, with 20 bases left between them. CDR1 MNHNS and CDR2 SASEGT come from the germline V gene. The CDR3 loop spans 15 amino acids.

J is TRBJ2-6 and V is TRBV19, with a possible D match to TRBD2 (6 bases). There are 17 residues in the CDR3. Germline values: CDR1 LNHDA, CDR2 SQIVND (reference sequence). The ends were cut back, 5 bases at V and 0 bases at J, with 14 bases in the middle. As DNA, the CDR3 is TGTGCCAGTAGTTCGGGACTTTTCAACTCTGGGGCCAACGTCCTGACTTTC. Translating gives CASSSGLFNSGANVLTF.

The rearrangement uses TRBV11-3 and TRBJ2-2, with 8 bases lining up with TRBD2. Trimming removed 5 bases from V and 4 bases from J; junction bases left unmatched: 18. Germline V gene sequence: CDR1 SGHNT, CDR2 YENEEA. The CDR3 is made up of 19 amino acids. The CDR3 sequence is CASSPRPGGSGSGTGELFF. CDR3 DNA sequence: TGTGCCAGCAGCCCCCGCCCAGGTGGGAGCGGGAGTGGCACCGGGGAGCTGTTTTTT.

V and J are TRBV5-4 and TRBJ2-7, with 10 bases that match TRBD2. In germline, CDR1 is SGHNT, CDR2 YYREEE (reference sequence). J was trimmed by 4 bases and V by 3 bases; bases with no gene match: 16. The CDR3 covers 18 residues. CDR3 in amino acids: CASSYKITSGRAVYEQYF. CDR3 sequence (DNA): TGTGCCAGCAGCTACAAAATTACGAGCGGGAGGGCCGTGTACGAGCAGTACTTC.

To note about this clone: At the DNA level, this CDR3 is encoded by other sequences in the same sample as well. The gene calls are TRBV11-2 and TRBJ2-5; no definite D call. The CDR3 contains 11 residues. CDR1 and CDR2 (germline): SGHAT, FQNNGV. V was pared by 5 bases and J by 4 bases, with 5 bases between. The CDR3 nucleotides read TGTGCCAGCAGCCTAAGAGAGACCCAGTACTTC. Amino acids: CASSLRETQYF. Full variable domain (missing parts from reference TRBV11-2 and TRBJ2-5): EAGVAQSPRYKIIEKRQSVAFWCNPISGHATLYWYQQILGQGPKLLIQFQNNGVVDDSQLPKDRFSAERLKGVDSTLKIQPAKLEDSAVYLCASSLRETQYFGPGTRLLVL.

This clone was seen once. The rearrangement uses TRBV7-2 and TRBJ2-2; D perhaps matches TRBD2 (6 bases). Trimming removed 5 bases from V and 4 bases from J, with 14 bases in between. This CDR3 contains 15 residues. The germline gives CDR1 SGHTA, CDR2 FQGNSA. The CDR3, as DNA: TGTGCCAGCAGCCTACTAGCTTCCCTCACCGGGGAGCTGTTTTTT. Its translation is CASSLLASLTGELFF.

The chain employs TRBV7-3 and TRBJ2-3; perhaps TRBD2 as D (6 bases). The germline V gene encodes CDR1 SGHTA and CDR2 FQGTGA. The CDR3 runs 15 residues. Trimming pared 6 bases from V and 1 base from J, leaving 14 bases between. CDR3 bases: TGTGCCAGCAGTCGCGAGGGACTTCGCACAGATACGCAGTATTTT. Residues: CASSREGLRTDTQYF.